The T cell receptor (beta chain) under discussion was sequenced for a study of CD8+ T cells in alopecia areata. Germline CDR1 and CDR2: SGHNT and YYREEE (reference sequence). With V trimmed by 0 bases and J by 2 bases, 1 base remained unmatched. The CDR3 is 15 residues long. Treatment: oral pan-JAK inhibitor, 5-10 mg twice daily. Sequencing used cDNA as its template, made by extracting RNA and reverse transcribing it. Sequenced by immunoSEQ multiplex PCR; TCRdb stores in-frame clones only, minus some. The repertoire holds about 270,000 clones, roughly 63% seen once, with 0.75% to 0.95% in the top ten.

This sample comprised CD4+ T cells sorted from blood, obtained between weeks 51 and 54, from a patient treated with tofacitinib. The TCR originated in a human donor with alopecia areata. V gene TRBV5-4 combines with J gene TRBJ2-1, with 8 bases matching TRBD1. The CDR3 is CASSLATGAYNEQFF. CDR3 coding DNA: TGTGCCAGCAGCTTGGCGACAGGGGCCTACAATGAGCAGTTCTTC.